The clone carrying this TCR beta chain was observed a single time. Germline assignment: CDR1 LGHDT and CDR2 YNNKEL (reference sequence). The CDR3 spans 13 residues. Sequencing was performed with immunoSEQ multiplex PCR; in TCRdb, only in-frame clones are kept and a portion is missing. The sample lists about 78,000 clones; 90% were seen once. This specimen belongs to a study of blood T cell repertoires in COVID-19. The chain uses TRBV3-1 (or the pseudogene TRBV3-2) and TRBJ2-3; weak D call: TRBD1 (7 bases). Sequenced material: peripheral blood. This TCR was recovered from a woman between 45 and 65 years old in a cohort sampled during active COVID-19. The CDR3 loop is CASGGPLTDTQYF. Here the CDR3 DNA reads TGTGCGTCAGGGGGGCCCCTCACAGATACGCAGTATTTT.